This T cell receptor beta chain was sequenced for a study of blood T cell repertoires in COVID-19. For the study at large: Whether acute or convalescent, the COVID-19 samples came from the United States, Italy and Spain. From T cells, B-cell-depleted T cells, or PBMCs came the material, which was cDNA or gDNA.

Sequencing was performed with immunoSEQ multiplex PCR; in TCRdb, only in-frame clones are kept and a portion is missing. The profile shows 210,000 or so clones, 83% of them singletons. V was trimmed by 7 bases and J by 3 bases, leaving 10 bases between them. The CDR3 runs 13 residues. Germline CDR1 is MNHEY and CDR2 is SVGAGI. The clonotype originates from a man aged 45-60 years with active or convalescent COVID-19. The sequencing sample was made of peripheral blood. V usage is TRBV6-5 and J usage is TRBJ1-3, with D perhaps TRBD1 (5 bases). The CDR3 sequence: CASIGVNGNTIYF. The CDR3 DNA reads TGTGCCAGCATAGGGGTGAATGGAAACACCATATATTTT.